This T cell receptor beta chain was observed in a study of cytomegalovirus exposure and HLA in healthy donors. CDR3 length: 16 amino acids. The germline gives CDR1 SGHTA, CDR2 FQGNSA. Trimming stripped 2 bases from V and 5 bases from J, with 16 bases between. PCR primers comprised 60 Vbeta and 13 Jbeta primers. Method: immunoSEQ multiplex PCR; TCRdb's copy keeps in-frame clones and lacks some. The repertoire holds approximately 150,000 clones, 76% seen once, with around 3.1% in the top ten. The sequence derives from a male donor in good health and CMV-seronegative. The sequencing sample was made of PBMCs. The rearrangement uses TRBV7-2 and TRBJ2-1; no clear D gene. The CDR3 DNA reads TGTGCCAGCAGCTTATACCGCGGAGCCCTTAACAATGAGCAGTTCTTC. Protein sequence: CASSLYRGALNNEQFF.